This T cell receptor (beta chain) was profiled in a study of control samples from healthy donors and cancer patients. Clones were sequenced by immunoSEQ multiplex PCR, and TCRdb holds only the in-frame ones, with some missing. The profile covers 60,000 to 75,000 clones, with over 75% appearing a single time and under 30% taken by the ten largest. CDR3 length: 16 residues. J lost 6 bases, V lost 5 bases, and 10 bases had no gene match. Germline-derived CDR1 and CDR2 are SGHTA and FQGNSA. Sequencing input: blood. V gene TRBV7-2 combines with J gene TRBJ2-2; 9 bases line up with TRBD1. This TCR came from a man between 50 and 59 years old in good health. CDR3 sequence: CASSPGTGLLSGELFF. The CDR3 DNA reads TGTGCCAGCAGCCCTGGGACAGGGTTGTTATCCGGGGAGCTGTTTTTT.